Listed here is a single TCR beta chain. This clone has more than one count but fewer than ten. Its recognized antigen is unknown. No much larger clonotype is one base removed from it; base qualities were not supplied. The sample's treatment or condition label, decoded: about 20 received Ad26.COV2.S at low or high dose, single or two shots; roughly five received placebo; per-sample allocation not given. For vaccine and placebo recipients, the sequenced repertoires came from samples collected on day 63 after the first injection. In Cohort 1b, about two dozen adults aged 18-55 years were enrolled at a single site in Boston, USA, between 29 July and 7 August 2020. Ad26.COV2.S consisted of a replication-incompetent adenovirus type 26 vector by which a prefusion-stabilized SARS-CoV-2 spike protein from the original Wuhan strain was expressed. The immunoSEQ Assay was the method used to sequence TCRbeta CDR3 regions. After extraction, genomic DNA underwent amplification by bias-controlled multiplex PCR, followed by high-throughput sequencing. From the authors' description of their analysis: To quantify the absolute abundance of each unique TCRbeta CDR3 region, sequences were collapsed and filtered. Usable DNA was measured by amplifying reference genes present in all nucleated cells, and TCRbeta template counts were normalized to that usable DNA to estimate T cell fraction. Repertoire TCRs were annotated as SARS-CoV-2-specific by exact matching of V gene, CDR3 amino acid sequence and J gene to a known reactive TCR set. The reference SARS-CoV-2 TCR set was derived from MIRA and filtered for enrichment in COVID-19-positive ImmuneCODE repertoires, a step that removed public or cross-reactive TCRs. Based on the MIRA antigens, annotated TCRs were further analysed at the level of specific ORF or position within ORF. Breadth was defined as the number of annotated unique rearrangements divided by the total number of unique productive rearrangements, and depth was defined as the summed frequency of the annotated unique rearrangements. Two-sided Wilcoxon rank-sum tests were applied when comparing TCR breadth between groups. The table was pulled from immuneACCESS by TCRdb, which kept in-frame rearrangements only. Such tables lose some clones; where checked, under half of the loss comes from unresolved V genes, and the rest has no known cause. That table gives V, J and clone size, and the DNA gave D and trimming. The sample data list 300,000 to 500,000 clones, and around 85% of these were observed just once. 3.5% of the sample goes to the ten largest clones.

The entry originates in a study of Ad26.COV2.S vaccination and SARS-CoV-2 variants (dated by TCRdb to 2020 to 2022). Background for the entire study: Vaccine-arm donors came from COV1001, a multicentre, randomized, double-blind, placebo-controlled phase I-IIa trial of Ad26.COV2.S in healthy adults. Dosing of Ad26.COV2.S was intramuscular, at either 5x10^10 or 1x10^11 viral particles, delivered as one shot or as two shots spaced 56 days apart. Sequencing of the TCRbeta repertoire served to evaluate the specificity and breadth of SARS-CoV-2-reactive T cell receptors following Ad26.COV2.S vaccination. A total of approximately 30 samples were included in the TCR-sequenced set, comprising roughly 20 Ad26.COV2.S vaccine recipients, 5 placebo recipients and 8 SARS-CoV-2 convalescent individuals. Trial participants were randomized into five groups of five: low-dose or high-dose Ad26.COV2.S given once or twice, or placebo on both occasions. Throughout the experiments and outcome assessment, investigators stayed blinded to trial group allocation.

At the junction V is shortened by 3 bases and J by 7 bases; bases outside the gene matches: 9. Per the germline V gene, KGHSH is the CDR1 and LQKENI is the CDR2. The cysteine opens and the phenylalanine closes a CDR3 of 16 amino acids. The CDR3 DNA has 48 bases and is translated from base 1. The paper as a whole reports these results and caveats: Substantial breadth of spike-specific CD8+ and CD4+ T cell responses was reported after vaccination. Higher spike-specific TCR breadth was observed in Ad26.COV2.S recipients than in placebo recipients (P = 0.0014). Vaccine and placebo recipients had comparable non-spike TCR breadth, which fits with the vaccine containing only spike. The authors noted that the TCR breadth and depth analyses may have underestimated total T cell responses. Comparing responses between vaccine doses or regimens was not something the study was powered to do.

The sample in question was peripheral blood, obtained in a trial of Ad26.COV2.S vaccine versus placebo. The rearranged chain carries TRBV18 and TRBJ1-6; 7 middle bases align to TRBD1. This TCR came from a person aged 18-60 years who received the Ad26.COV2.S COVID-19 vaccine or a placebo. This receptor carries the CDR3 CASSPERGLGNSPLHF. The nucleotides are TGTGCCAGCTCACCGGAAAGGGGGCTTGGGAATTCACCCCTCCACTTT.